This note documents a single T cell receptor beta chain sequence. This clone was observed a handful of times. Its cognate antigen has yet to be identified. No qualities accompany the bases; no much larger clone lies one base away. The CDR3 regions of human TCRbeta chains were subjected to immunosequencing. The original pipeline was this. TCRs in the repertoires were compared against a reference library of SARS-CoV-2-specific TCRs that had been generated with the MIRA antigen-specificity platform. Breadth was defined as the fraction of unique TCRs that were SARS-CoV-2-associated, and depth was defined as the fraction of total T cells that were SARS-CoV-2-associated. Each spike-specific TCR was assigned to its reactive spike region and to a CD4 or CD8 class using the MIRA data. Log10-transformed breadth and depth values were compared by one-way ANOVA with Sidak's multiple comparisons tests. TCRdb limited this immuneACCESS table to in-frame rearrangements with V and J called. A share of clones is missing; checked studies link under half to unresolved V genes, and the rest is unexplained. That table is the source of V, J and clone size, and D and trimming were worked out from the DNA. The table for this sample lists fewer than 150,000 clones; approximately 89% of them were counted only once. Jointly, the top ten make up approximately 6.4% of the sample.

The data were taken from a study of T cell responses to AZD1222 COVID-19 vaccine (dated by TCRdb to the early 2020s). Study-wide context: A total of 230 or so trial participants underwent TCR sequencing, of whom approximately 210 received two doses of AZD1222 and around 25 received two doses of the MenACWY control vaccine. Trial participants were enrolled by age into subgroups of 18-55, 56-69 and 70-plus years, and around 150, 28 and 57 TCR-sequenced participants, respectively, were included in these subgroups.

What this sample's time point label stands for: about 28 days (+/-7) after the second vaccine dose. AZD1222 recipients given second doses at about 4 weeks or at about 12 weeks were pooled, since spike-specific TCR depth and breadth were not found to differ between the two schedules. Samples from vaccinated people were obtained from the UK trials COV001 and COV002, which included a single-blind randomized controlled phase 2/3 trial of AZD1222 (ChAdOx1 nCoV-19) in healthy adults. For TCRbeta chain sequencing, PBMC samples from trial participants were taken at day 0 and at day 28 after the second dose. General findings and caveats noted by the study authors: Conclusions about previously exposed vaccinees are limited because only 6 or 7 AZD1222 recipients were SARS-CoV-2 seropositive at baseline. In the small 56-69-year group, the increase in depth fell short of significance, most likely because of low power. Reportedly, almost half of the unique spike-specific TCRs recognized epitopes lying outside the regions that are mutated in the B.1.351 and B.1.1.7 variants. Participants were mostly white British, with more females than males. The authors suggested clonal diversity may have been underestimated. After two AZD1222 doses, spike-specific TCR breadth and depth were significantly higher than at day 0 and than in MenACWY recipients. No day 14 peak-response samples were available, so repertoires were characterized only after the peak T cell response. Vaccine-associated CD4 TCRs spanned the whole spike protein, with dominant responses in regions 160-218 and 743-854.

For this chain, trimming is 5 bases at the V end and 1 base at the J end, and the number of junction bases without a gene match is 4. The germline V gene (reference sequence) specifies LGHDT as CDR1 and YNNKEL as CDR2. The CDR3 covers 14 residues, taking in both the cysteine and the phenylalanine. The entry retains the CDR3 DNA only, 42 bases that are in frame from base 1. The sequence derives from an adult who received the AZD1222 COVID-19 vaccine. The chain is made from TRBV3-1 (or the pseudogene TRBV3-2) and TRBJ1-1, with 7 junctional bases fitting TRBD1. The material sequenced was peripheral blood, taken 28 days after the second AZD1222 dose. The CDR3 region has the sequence CASSLGQTNTEAFF. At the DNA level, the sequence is TGTGCCAGCAGCTTGGGACAGACGAACACTGAAGCTTTCTTT.